These T cell receptor beta chains were read from a single sample in a study of blood T cells in healthy people across ages. TCRdb re-called the 5' RACE reads with MiXCR, one entry per CDR3 protein. Altogether 1.5 million to 2 million distinct CDR3 sequences are present, about 50% being singletons, with the ten largest covering approximately 2%. Sample: blood. Source of these receptors: a woman between 35 and 50 years old in good health. The CDR3 runs from the conserved cysteine through the conserved F or W. The order of the fields is V gene, D gene, J gene, clone size, CDR3 protein, CDR3 DNA. D genes are given only for firm matches. Not all rows give a size; the values are once, few, many and, for expanded clones, a class.

V: TRBV20-1
D: NA
J: TRBJ2-7
size: NA
CDR3: CSARDIQAPSYEQYF
DNA: TGCAGTGCTAGAGATATTCAGGCCCCCTCCTACGAGCAGTACTTC

V: TRBV5-1
D: NA
J: TRBJ2-3
size: once
CDR3: CASSLRTVAPDTQYF
DNA: TGCGCCAGCAGCTTGCGGACAGTGGCTCCAGATACGCAGTATTTT

V: TRBV28
D: NA
J: TRBJ1-6
size: NA
CDR3: CASSYKPHADQSLHF
DNA: TGTGCCAGCAGTTACAAACCTCACGCTGACCAATCCCTCCACTTT

V: TRBV5-1
D: TRBD1
J: TRBJ2-1
size: few
CDR3: CASSLLAPGQGNNEQFF
DNA: TGCGCCAGCAGCTTGTTGGCCCCGGGACAGGGGAACAATGAGCAGTTCTTC

V: TRBV24-1
D: TRBD1
J: TRBJ2-7
size: NA
CDR3: CVTSEYRGSSYNEQYF
DNA: TGTGTCACCAGTGAGTACAGGGGGAGCTCCTACAATGAGCAGTACTTC

V: TRBV5-5
D: TRBD2
J: TRBJ2-3
size: NA
CDR3: CASRNASGGSTDTQYF
DNA: TGTGCCAGCCGAAATGCTAGCGGAGGGAGCACAGATACGCAGTATTTT

V: TRBV6-5
D: NA
J: TRBJ2-3
size: NA
CDR3: CASRTQGLVSTQYF
DNA: TGTGCCAGCAGGACCCAGGGTCTCGTGAGTACGCAGTATTTT

V: TRBV6-6
D: NA
J: TRBJ2-4
size: NA
CDR3: CAAEGLGNIQYF
DNA: TGTGCCGCCGAGGGTCTCGGAAACATTCAGTACTTC

V: TRBV28
D: NA
J: TRBJ1-1
size: NA
CDR3: CAGEHNGYTEAFF
DNA: TGTGCCGGCGAGCATAACGGGTACACTGAAGCTTTCTTT

V: TRBV6-5
D: NA
J: TRBJ2-1
size: once
CDR3: CASSLNQLGEQFF
DNA: TGTGCCAGCAGTTTGAATCAGTTGGGTGAGCAGTTCTTC

V: TRBV6-2/TRBV6-3
D: NA
J: TRBJ1-1
size: NA
CDR3: CASSYSGPRGTEAFF
DNA: TGTGCCAGCAGTTACTCAGGTCCCCGGGGCACTGAAGCTTTCTTT

V: TRBV2
D: NA
J: TRBJ2-3
size: NA
CDR3: CASSGQWGDTQYF
DNA: TGTGCCAGCAGTGGACAGTGGGGAGATACGCAGTATTTT

V: TRBV20-1
D: NA
J: TRBJ1-1
size: NA
CDR3: CSASAAVLNTEAFF
DNA: TGCAGTGCTAGTGCGGCGGTCTTGAACACTGAAGCTTTCTTT

V: TRBV20-1
D: NA
J: TRBJ1-2
size: NA
CDR3: CSARDHHNYGYTF
DNA: TGCAGTGCTAGAGATCACCATAACTATGGCTACACCTTC

V: TRBV11-2
D: TRBD2
J: TRBJ2-1
size: NA
CDR3: CASSPRERGKQFF
DNA: TGTGCCAGCAGCCCCCGCGAGCGGGGGAAGCAGTTCTTC

V: TRBV7-9
D: NA
J: TRBJ1-6
size: NA
CDR3: CASSLGGRSHNSPLHF
DNA: TGTGCCAGCAGCTTAGGTGGTCGATCTCATAATTCACCCCTCCACTTT

V: TRBV6-5
D: NA
J: TRBJ1-2
size: few
CDR3: CASSDPGYGGYTF
DNA: TGTGCCAGCAGTGACCCAGGGTACGGCGGCTACACCTTC